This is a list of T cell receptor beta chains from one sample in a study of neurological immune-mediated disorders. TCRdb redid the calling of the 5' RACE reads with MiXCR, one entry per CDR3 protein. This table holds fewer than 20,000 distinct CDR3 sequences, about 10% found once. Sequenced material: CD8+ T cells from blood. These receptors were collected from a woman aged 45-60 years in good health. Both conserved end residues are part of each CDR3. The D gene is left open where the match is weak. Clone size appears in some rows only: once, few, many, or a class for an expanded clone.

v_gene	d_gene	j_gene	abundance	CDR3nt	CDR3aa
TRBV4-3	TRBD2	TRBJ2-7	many	TGCGCCAGCAGCCAAGTACCGGGGGGGAGGGAGGCGGCCTACGAGCAGTACTTC	CASSQVPGGREAAYEQYF
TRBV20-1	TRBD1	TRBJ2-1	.	TGCAGTGCTAGCTCGGACAGGTCCTACAATGAGCAGTTCTTC	CSASSDRSYNEQFF
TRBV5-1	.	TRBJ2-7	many	TGCGCCAGCAGCTTGGTTGGGTCGGGGGCGCTCTACGAGCAGTACTTC	CASSLVGSGALYEQYF
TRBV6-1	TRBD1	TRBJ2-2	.	TGTGCCAGCAGTTGGACAGGGGTCACCAACACCGGGGAGCTGTTTTTT	CASSWTGVTNTGELFF
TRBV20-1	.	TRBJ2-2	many	TGCAGTGCTAGTCTGGGGCGTCGCACCGGGGAGCTGTTTTTT	CSASLGRRTGELFF
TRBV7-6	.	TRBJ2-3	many	TGTGCCAGCAGCTTAGCGGCTTCAGATACGCAGTATTTT	CASSLAASDTQYF
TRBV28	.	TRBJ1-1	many	TGTGCCAGCAGTTTAAGGGAGACGGGGAAGACTGAAGCTTTCTTT	CASSLRETGKTEAFF
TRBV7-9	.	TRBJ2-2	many	TGTGCCAGCAGTCCGGACGGCAACACCGGGGAGCTGTTTTTT	CASSPDGNTGELFF
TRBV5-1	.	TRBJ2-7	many	TGCGCCAGCAGCAGACGGGACCGACCCTCCTACGAGCAGTACTTC	CASSRRDRPSYEQYF
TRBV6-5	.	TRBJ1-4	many	TGTGCCAGCAGTTACGAGATAGGGCAAAAACTGTTTTTT	CASSYEIGQKLFF
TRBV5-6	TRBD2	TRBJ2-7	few	TGTGCCAGCACCCGGGGGGGGGGTTACGAGCAGTACTTC	CASTRGGGYEQYF
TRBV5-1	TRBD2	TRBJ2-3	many	TGCGCCAGCAGCTTGGTGCCTAGCGGGGGCACAGATACGCAGTATTTT	CASSLVPSGGTDTQYF
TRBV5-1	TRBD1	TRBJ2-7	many	TGCGCCAGCAGCTTGGCACAGGGGATCTACGAGCAGTACTTC	CASSLAQGIYEQYF
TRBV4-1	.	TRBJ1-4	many	TGCGCCAGCAGCCAAGGACTGGGGGAGGATGAAAAACTGTTTTTT	CASSQGLGEDEKLFF
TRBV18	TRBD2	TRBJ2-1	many	TGTGCCAGCTCACCAGAAGCGGGAGGACTTTACAATGAGCAGTTCTTC	CASSPEAGGLYNEQFF
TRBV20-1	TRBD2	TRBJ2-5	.	TGCAGTGCTAGAGAATCTAGCGGGGGACCAGAGACCCAGTACTTC	CSARESSGGPETQYF
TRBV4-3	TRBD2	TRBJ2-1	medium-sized	TGCGCCAGCAGCCAAGATGACGGGACTAGCTATGAGCAGTTCTTC	CASSQDDGTSYEQFF
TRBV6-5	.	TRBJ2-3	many	TGTGCCAGCAGTTACGGCCTGGGAGATACGCAGTATTTT	CASSYGLGDTQYF
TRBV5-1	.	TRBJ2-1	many	TGCGCCAGCAGCCAACCGAATGATGAGCAGTTCTTC	CASSQPNDEQFF
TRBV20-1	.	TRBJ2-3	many	TGCAGTGCCCCCACCGAAGGGCCAGATACGCAGTATTTT	CSAPTEGPDTQYF
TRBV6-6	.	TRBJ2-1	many	TGTGCCAGCAGTTATACGGGGTGGCAACGGAACAATGAGCAGTTCTTC	CASSYTGWQRNNEQFF
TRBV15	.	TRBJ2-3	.	TGTGCCACCAGCAGAGGGGGAGGAGGAATAGATACGCAGTATTTT	CATSRGGGGIDTQYF
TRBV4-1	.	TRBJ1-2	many	TGCGCCAGCAGCCAAGACGGCTACACCTTC	CASSQDGYTF
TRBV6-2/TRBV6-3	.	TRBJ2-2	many	TGTGCCAGCCAGGGGGTGCCTAGCGGGTCGAACACCGGGGAGCTGTTTTTT	CASQGVPSGSNTGELFF
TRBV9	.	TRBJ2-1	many	TGTGCCAGCAGCACGAGCGGGAATGAGCAGTTCTTC	CASSTSGNEQFF
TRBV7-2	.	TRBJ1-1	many	TGTGCCAGCAGCTTAGTAGGGGGGCCAAATGAAGCTTTCTTT	CASSLVGGPNEAFF